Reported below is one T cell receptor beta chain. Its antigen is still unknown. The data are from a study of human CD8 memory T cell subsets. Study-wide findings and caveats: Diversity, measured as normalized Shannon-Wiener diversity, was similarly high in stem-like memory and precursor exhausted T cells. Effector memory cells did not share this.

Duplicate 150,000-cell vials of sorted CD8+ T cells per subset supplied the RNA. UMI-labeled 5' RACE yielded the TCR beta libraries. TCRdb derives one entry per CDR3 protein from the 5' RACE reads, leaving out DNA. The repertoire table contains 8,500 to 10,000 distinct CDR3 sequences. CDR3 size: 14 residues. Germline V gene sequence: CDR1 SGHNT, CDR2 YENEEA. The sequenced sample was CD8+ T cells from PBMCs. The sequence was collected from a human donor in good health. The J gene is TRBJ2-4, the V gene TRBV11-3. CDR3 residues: CASSLATEKNIQYF.